The 30 T cell receptor beta chains presented below share a single source sample, sequenced in a study of T cells in Graves' hyperthyroidism and ophthalmopathy. Researchers took RNA transcripts and amplified the TCR beta CDR3 regions from them. The HTBI primer set served for first-round RT-PCR of the TCR CDR3. MiXCR, run by TCRdb on the multiplex PCR reads, gives a single entry per CDR3 protein. The sample gives roughly 400,000 distinct CDR3 sequences, 15% to 18% of which show up once; approximately 30% is in the top ten. The sequenced sample consisted of blood. The receptors stem from a woman aged 18-35 years with Graves' hyperthyroidism that later progressed to Graves' ophthalmopathy.

This clonotype was observed at least ten times. The V gene is TRBV28, the J gene TRBJ2-1, with 9 bases matching TRBD2. J lost 3 bases, V lost 4 bases, and 19 bases had no gene match. The CDR3 loop spans 20 amino acids. The germline CDR1 and CDR2 sequences are MDHEN and SYDVKM. This CDR3 reads CASSSDRSGSTPPVYNEQFF. The CDR3 DNA reads as TGTGCCAGCAGTTCGGACCGTAGCGGGAGCACCCCCCCCGTCTACAATGAGCAGTTCTTC.

This clonotype was recorded many times. The genes are TRBV12-3 or TRBV12-4 and TRBJ2-4, with D possibly matching TRBD1 (5 bases). V was shortened by 1 base and J by 0 bases, with 13 bases between the two germline ends. This CDR3 contains 17 residues. CDR3 in DNA: TGTGCCAGCAGTTTAGGGGGCAGCCGCTCAGCCAAAAACATTCAGTACTTC. Its protein product is CASSLGGSRSAKNIQYF.

This clonotype has a count of ten or more. The chain links TRBV3-1 to TRBJ2-1, with D tentatively TRBD2 (5 bases). The CDR3 has 16 residues. In germline, CDR1 is LGHDT, CDR2 YNNKEL (reference sequence). The V and J ends lost 0 bases and 3 bases respectively, with 12 bases between them. In DNA, the CDR3 is TGTGCCAGCAGCCAAGAGGGTAGCGTCAACTACAATGAGCAGTTCTTC. Translating it yields CASSQEGSVNYNEQFF.

Many counts were recorded for this clonotype. The gene calls are TRBV6-1 and TRBJ1-2, with D perhaps TRBD1 (6 bases). Germline V gene sequence: CDR1 MNHNS, CDR2 SASEGT. The CDR3 spans 15 residues. The germline V and J ends were trimmed by 1 base and 0 bases, with 9 bases remaining between them. The CDR3 spells CASSEGTVSNYGYTF. In nucleotides, the CDR3 is TGTGCCAGCAGTGAAGGGACAGTGTCTAACTATGGCTACACCTTC.

This clonotype was seen only a few times. V usage is TRBV13 and J usage is TRBJ1-3, with TRBD1 as a possible D gene (5 bases). This CDR3 has 13 amino acids. V was pared by 5 bases and J by 2 bases, with 7 bases between. Germline lookup yields CDR1 PRHDT and CDR2 FYEKMQ (reference sequence). The CDR3 region is CASSPGPGNTIYF. The CDR3 DNA sequence: TGTGCCAGCAGCCCGGGACCTGGAAACACCATATATTTT.

CDR3 amino acids: CASEGTADSNQPQHF. In DNA, the CDR3 is TGTGCCAGCGAAGGGACAGCGGATAGCAATCAGCCCCAGCATTTT. The rearrangement uses TRBV6-2 or TRBV6-3 and TRBJ1-5; 7 positions match TRBD1. Germline V gene lookup returns CDR1 MNHEY and CDR2 SVGEGT. The V segment lost 8 bases and the J segment 0 bases; nucleotides outside the gene matches: 7. The CDR3 length is 15 residues.

This rearrangement joins TRBV5-1 to TRBJ1-1, with D possibly matching TRBD1 (5 bases). The V gene's germline CDR1 is SGHRS and CDR2 YFSETQ. The CDR3 extends over 15 amino acids. V lost 3 bases and J 4 bases, leaving 16 bases between the germline ends. CDR3 sequence reads: CASSWAGGGGTEAFF. In nucleotides, the CDR3 is TGCGCCAGCAGCTGGGCCGGGGGGGGTGGCACTGAAGCTTTCTTT.

This clonotype was detected many times. The V and J genes are TRBV29-1 and TRBJ2-1, with 12 nucleotides matching TRBD2. Germline assignment: CDR1 SQVTM and CDR2 ANQGSEA. The CDR3 is made up of 14 amino acids. After removal of 2 bases from V and 6 bases from J, the junction contained 2 bases not matched to a gene. CDR3 nucleotide sequence: TGCAGCGTTGAACTGGGACTAGCGGGCAATGAGCAGTTCTTC. Its translation: CSVELGLAGNEQFF.

The table lists this clonotype with many counts. The chain combines TRBV15 with TRBJ2-7, with TRBD1 matching 8 bases. The CDR3 spans 15 residues. Per the germline V gene, CDR1 is LNHNV and CDR2 is YYDKDF (reference sequence). V was pared by 1 base and J by 2 bases, with 4 bases of the junction left unmatched. This chain's CDR3 is CATSRGGQEAYEQYF. The CDR3 region has the DNA TGTGCCACCAGCAGAGGGGGACAGGAAGCCTACGAGCAGTACTTC.

This clonotype was seen repeatedly, ten times or more. The CDR3 spells CASSYSDRVNIQYF. The CDR3 DNA follows: TGTGCCAGCAGCTACTCCGACAGGGTGAACATTCAGTACTTC. This chain connects TRBV11-2 to TRBJ2-4; 7 nucleotides align to TRBD1. Trimming removed 4 bases from V and 7 bases from J; junction bases left unmatched: 7. The CDR3 has 14 residues. CDR1 is SGHAT and CDR2 is FQNNGV in the germline V gene. Full variable domain (outside the CDR3, taken from reference TRBV11-2 and TRBJ2-4): EAGVAQSPRYKIIEKRQSVAFWCNPISGHATLYWYQQILGQGPKLLIQFQNNGVVDDSQLPKDRFSAERLKGVDSTLKIQPAKLEDSAVYLCASSYSDRVNIQYFGAGTRLSVL.

The chain is built from TRBV4-2 and TRBJ2-7, with 8 bases aligning to TRBD1. V shed 3 bases and J 1 base; nucleotides not matched to a gene: 2. Germline lookup yields CDR1 LGHNA and CDR2 YNFKEQ. CDR3 size: 14 residues. CDR3 nucleotides: TGTGCCAGCAGCCATCAGGGGGCGTCCTACGAGCAGTACTTC. This codes for CASSHQGASYEQYF.

This clonotype was seen more than once but under ten times. V and J are TRBV7-9 and TRBJ2-6; D is undetermined. The CDR3 runs to 15 residues. Germline V gene sequence: CDR1 SEHNR, CDR2 FQNEAQ (reference sequence). V lost 3 bases, J lost 0 bases, and 6 bases lay in between. CDR3: CASSFQISGANVLTF. In DNA form, the CDR3 reads TGTGCCAGCAGCTTCCAAATCTCTGGGGCCAACGTCCTGACTTTC.

This clonotype was detected once. A single base separates this from a much larger clone, so it may be a read error. The chain recombines TRBV6-2 or TRBV6-3 with TRBJ2-3; tentatively, D is TRBD1 (6 bases). Germline V gene sequence: CDR1 MNHEY, CDR2 SVGEGT. The CDR3 is 16 residues long. V shed 0 bases and J shed 1 base, with 11 bases lying between them. This chain's CDR3 is CASSYSTGSRTDTQYF. Here the CDR3 DNA reads TGTGCCAGCAGTTACTCGACAGGATCTCGCACAGATACGCAGTATTTT.

The chain uses TRBV5-5 and TRBJ2-7; TRBD1 might be the D (5 bases). The V gene's germline CDR1 is SGHKS and CDR2 YYEKEE (reference sequence). The V end lost 0 bases, the J end lost 2 bases, and 9 bases lay between the germline ends. This CDR3 has 14 residues. The CDR3 DNA sequence: TGTGCCAGCAGCTTGGTCTCGACAGCCTACGAGCAGTACTTC. Protein product: CASSLVSTAYEQYF. The full variable domain, in which reference TRBV5-5 and TRBJ2-7 provide the parts outside the CDR3, is DAGVTQSPTHLIKTRGQQVTLRCSPISGHKSVSWYQQVLGQGPQFIFQYYEKEERGRGNFPDRFSARQFPNYSSELNVNALLLGDSALYLCASSLVSTAYEQYFGPGTRLTVT.

There are many counts of this clonotype. The chain is built from TRBV20-1 and TRBJ1-6; tentative D call: TRBD1 (6 bases). Trimming pared 6 bases from V and 7 bases from J, leaving 19 bases between. This CDR3 spans 15 amino acids. Germline V CDR1 and CDR2: DFQATT, SNEGSKA (reference sequence). The chain's CDR3 is CSAPDSPSSNSPLHF. In nucleotides, the CDR3 is TGCAGTGCCCCGGACAGTCCAAGTTCGAATTCACCCCTCCACTTT.

This clonotype was picked up many times. The rearrangement joins TRBV7-9 to TRBJ1-1; 10 bases agree with TRBD1. The CDR3 length is 17 residues. Germline V gene lookup returns CDR1 SEHNR and CDR2 FQNEAQ (reference sequence). V was pared by 5 bases and J by 0 bases, with 9 bases of the junction left unmatched. The CDR3 DNA sequence: TGTGCCAGCAGCACGTGGACAGGGGGGTTCATGAACACTGAAGCTTTCTTT. Its protein is CASSTWTGGFMNTEAFF.

This clonotype was seen many times. The chain employs TRBV7-2 and TRBJ2-3, with 7 positions matching TRBD2. The CDR3 covers 14 residues. Trimming removed 1 base from V and 4 bases from J; junction bases left unmatched: 2. Per the germline V gene, CDR1 is SGHTA and CDR2 is FQGNSA. CDR3 sequence reads: CASSLVAGADTQYF. The CDR3 coding sequence is TGTGCCAGCAGCTTAGTCGCGGGAGCAGATACGCAGTATTTT.

This clonotype has at least ten counts. The J gene is TRBJ2-7, the V gene TRBV12-3 or TRBV12-4; 9 positions match TRBD2. The CDR3 runs 13 residues. The junction had 3 bases not matched to a gene; V was cut back by 7 bases and J by 2 bases. The DNA of the CDR3 is TGTGCCAGCACCGTAGCGGGGGCCTACGAGCAGTACTTC. Amino acid sequence: CASTVAGAYEQYF.

The sample holds many counts of this clonotype. The rearrangement joins TRBV29-1 to TRBJ2-3, with 8 bases fitting TRBD1. The length of the CDR3 is 13 residues. V lost 3 bases and J lost 9; bases outside the gene matches: 8. The germline V gene has CDR1 SQVTM and CDR2 ANQGSEA. The CDR3 DNA reads as TGCAGCGTTGATACTAACAGGGGGGAGACGCAGTATTTT. Protein: CSVDTNRGETQYF.

The CDR3, as DNA: TGTGCCAGCAGCGTACGGCGATGGGCCACCGATGAGCAGTTCTTC. The encoded protein is CASSVRRWATDEQFF. The V gene is TRBV9, the J gene TRBJ2-1; D not resolved. The CDR3 spans 15 residues. In germline, CDR1 is SGDLS, CDR2 YYNGEE. V gave up 1 base and J gave up 8 bases, with 16 bases separating them.

This clonotype was observed at least ten times. CDR3 in DNA: TGTGCCAGCAGATCGAGCCAGGCGGGGACAGATACGCAGTATTTT. Amino acid sequence: CASRSSQAGTDTQYF. J is TRBJ2-3 and V is TRBV12-3 or TRBV12-4; the D gene is possibly TRBD2 (6 bases). Trimming shortened V by 6 bases and J by 3 bases, and 16 bases separated the two germline ends. This CDR3 has 15 residues.

This clonotype was counted many times. V and J are TRBV10-3 and TRBJ2-5; no clear D gene. The CDR3 consists of 13 residues. Germline V gene lookup returns CDR1 ENHRY and CDR2 SYGVKD. V lost 3 bases and J 5 bases, leaving 10 bases between the germline ends. For the CDR3, the DNA is TGTGCCATCAGTGACGGCCCCAAGGAGACCCAGTACTTC. This sequence encodes CAISDGPKETQYF.

This clonotype was recorded at least ten times. The genes are TRBV3-1 and TRBJ2-1; the D is unclear. Germline lookup yields CDR1 LGHDT and CDR2 YNNKEL (reference sequence). V was cut by 4 bases and J by 7 bases, with 11 bases left in between. This CDR3 region has 13 residues. CDR3 nucleotide sequence: TGTGCCAGCAGCCGGTCGGAGCTGAATGAGCAGTTCTTC. This translates into CASSRSELNEQFF.

This clonotype occurred a few times. This sequence joins TRBV7-2 and TRBJ2-1, with TRBD2 matching 8 bases. Trimming took 2 bases from V and 7 from J; bases not matched to a gene: 7. Germline CDR1 reads SGHTA; CDR2 reads FQGNSA. This CDR3 is 15 amino acids long. The CDR3 bases are TGTGCCAGCAGCTTAAACCCGGGGGGGTATAATGAGCAGTTCTTC. Protein: CASSLNPGGYNEQFF.

This clonotype was counted only a few times. A much larger clone differs from this one at a single base, so this may be a read error. The chain recombines TRBV7-2 with TRBJ1-2; no definite D call. There are 13 residues in the CDR3. The germline V gene encodes CDR1 SGHTA and CDR2 FQGNSA. V was trimmed by 6 bases and J by 3 bases, leaving 11 bases between them. CDR3: CASRQTDDYGYTF. In DNA, the CDR3 is TGTGCCAGCAGACAGACGGACGACTATGGCTACACCTTC.

This clonotype was recorded a few times. V usage is TRBV30 and J usage is TRBJ2-1; D is perhaps TRBD1 (6 bases). The germline V gene encodes CDR1 GTSNPN and CDR2 SVGIG (reference sequence). V lost 7 bases to trimming and J lost 6 bases, with 10 bases between them. The CDR3 spans 11 residues. DNA of the CDR3: TGTGCCTTGACAGGTTGCAATGAGCAGTTCTTC. This translates into CALTGCNEQFF.

This clonotype has at least ten counts. This CDR3 reads CASSQGLGNEQFF. For the CDR3, the DNA is TGTGCCAGCAGCCAGGGACTAGGCAATGAGCAGTTCTTC. The V call is TRBV11-3, the J call TRBJ2-1; 8 bases map to TRBD2. The CDR3 sequence is 13 residues long. Germline assignment: CDR1 SGHNT and CDR2 YENEEA. The ends lost 5 bases at V and 6 bases at J; junction bases unmatched: 3.

This clonotype was counted ten times or more. The chain has TRBV7-2 and TRBJ1-5; D unresolved. CDR3 length: 14 amino acids. Trimming removed 5 bases at V and 2 bases at J, with 10 bases between. The germline V gene encodes CDR1 SGHTA and CDR2 FQGNSA. The CDR3 sequence is CASSHGVGNQPQHF. The CDR3 nucleotides are TGTGCCAGCAGCCACGGAGTGGGCAATCAGCCCCAGCATTTT. Variable domain in full (rest from reference TRBV7-2 and TRBJ1-5): GAGVSQSPSNKVTEKGKDVELRCDPISGHTALYWYRQSLGQGLEFLIYFQGNSAPDKSGLPSDRFSAERTGGSVSTLTIQRTQQEDSAVYLCASSHGVGNQPQHFGDGTRLSIL.

This clonotype was detected only a few times. The rearrangement links TRBV5-1 to TRBJ2-5; D is unclear. The CDR3 consists of 10 residues. V lost 6 bases, J lost 5 bases, and 5 bases lay in between. Germline lookup yields CDR1 SGHRS and CDR2 YFSETQ. Here the CDR3 reads CASMMETQYF. CDR3 DNA: TGCGCCAGCATGATGGAGACCCAGTACTTC.

The chain couples TRBV3-1 to TRBJ1-5; D is possibly TRBD1 (5 bases). CDR3 size: 14 residues. Trimming took 2 bases from V and 4 from J, leaving 9 bases between them. CDR1 is LGHDT and CDR2 is YNNKEL in the germline V gene (reference sequence). In nucleotides, the CDR3 is TGTGCCAGCAGCCAACTCGGACATAATCAGCCCCAGCATTTT. Its translation is CASSQLGHNQPQHF.